Listed below are T cell receptor beta chains from one sample, sequenced in a study of blood T cell repertoires in COVID-19. Profiling relied on immunoSEQ multiplex PCR, and the TCRdb table lists in-frame clones only, not all of them. The sample contains 90,000 to 120,000 clones, about nine tenths of which appear only once. Sequenced input: peripheral blood. Source of these receptors: a woman younger than 45 with acute or convalescent COVID-19. Each CDR3 is given with its conserved first and last residue. Fields, in order: D gene, clone size, CDR3 length, V gene, J gene, CDR3 protein, CDR3 DNA. A D gene is named only where the DNA matches it firmly. Expanded clones get a size class; other rows say once, few or many, or leave the size out.

>.|.|13|TRBV28|TRBJ1-2
CASTRGSDYGYTF
TGTGCCAGCACCAGGGGCTCGGACTATGGCTACACCTTC
>.|few|13|TRBV7-8|TRBJ2-1
CASSLTAYNEQFF
TGTGCCAGCAGCTTAACAGCCTACAATGAGCAGTTCTTC
>TRBD1|.|18|TRBV3-1/TRBV3-2|TRBJ1-3
CASSQEWGRGRSGNTIYF
TGTGCCAGCAGCCAAGAATGGGGCAGGGGGCGGTCTGGAAACACCATATATTTT
>TRBD1|.|17|TRBV28|TRBJ2-1
CASSLFLGTGRYNEQFF
TGTGCCAGCAGTTTATTCCTTGGGACAGGGAGGTACAATGAGCAGTTCTTC
>TRBD1|.|15|TRBV28|TRBJ1-2
CASSDTGQVDYGYTF
TGTGCCAGCAGTGACACAGGACAGGTGGACTATGGCTACACCTTC
>.|.|15|TRBV14|TRBJ1-3
CASSPRTYSGNTIYF
TGTGCCAGCAGCCCTCGCACCTACTCTGGAAACACCATATATTTT
>TRBD2|.|17|TRBV2|TRBJ2-1
CASRATSGGAWYNEQFF
TGTGCCAGCAGGGCGACTAGCGGGGGGGCCTGGTACAATGAGCAGTTCTTC
>.|.|14|TRBV5-5|TRBJ1-5
CASSLAHNGQPQHF
TGTGCCAGCAGCTTGGCACACAATGGTCAGCCCCAGCATTTT
>TRBD1|.|13|TRBV7-2|TRBJ2-5
CASTAGGQETQYF
TGTGCCAGCACCGCTGGGGGACAGGAGACCCAGTACTTC
>TRBD1|once|15|TRBV27|TRBJ1-1
CASSLSMTGGTEAFF
TGTGCCAGCAGTTTATCGATGACAGGGGGCACTGAAGCTTTCTTT
>.|.|16|TRBV11-2|TRBJ2-3
CASSYSAGLGTDTQYF
TGTGCCAGCAGCTACTCCGCAGGGCTGGGGACAGATACGCAGTATTTT
>.|.|18|TRBV19|TRBJ2-6
CASSIFRGATFRANVLTF
TGTGCCAGTAGTATATTTCGGGGGGCTACCTTCCGGGCCAACGTCCTGACTTTC
>.|.|13|TRBV7-2|TRBJ2-7
CASSYGGLYEQYF
TGTGCCAGCAGCTACGGGGGTCTATACGAGCAGTACTTC
>.|.|12|TRBV12-3/TRBV12-4|TRBJ2-2
CASTVSTGELFF
TGTGCCAGCACGGTTTCCACCGGGGAGCTGTTTTTT
>TRBD1|once|15|TRBV4-3|TRBJ1-5
CASSQAQGAGQPQHF
TGCGCCAGCAGCCAAGCACAGGGGGCAGGGCAGCCCCAGCATTTT
>TRBD2|.|16|TRBV28|TRBJ2-7
CASSRVGGAGSYEQYF
TGTGCCAGCAGTAGGGTCGGGGGGGCCGGTAGTTACGAGCAGTACTTC
>.|.|16|TRBV12-5|TRBJ2-3
CASGLDGSGYTDTQYF
TGTGCTAGTGGACTCGATGGGAGCGGATACACAGATACGCAGTATTTT
>TRBD2|once|16|TRBV7-8|TRBJ2-1
CASSLTLAGADNEQFF
TGTGCCAGCAGCTTAACACTAGCGGGGGCTGACAATGAGCAGTTCTTC
>.|.|11|TRBV27|TRBJ1-1
CASSKHEEAFF
TGTGCCAGCAGTAAACATGAAGAAGCTTTCTTT
>.|.|12|TRBV18|TRBJ2-5
CASSPNGETQYF
TGTGCCAGCTCACCTAACGGGGAGACCCAGTACTTC
>TRBD1|.|14|TRBV19|TRBJ1-2
CASTSNRDRAGYTF
TGTGCCAGTACTTCCAACCGGGACAGGGCTGGCTACACCTTC
>.|.|12|TRBV7-9|TRBJ2-1
CASSQHLNEQFF
TGTGCCAGCAGCCAACATTTGAATGAGCAGTTCTTC
>.|.|16|TRBV27|TRBJ1-6
CASSPLPVGGNSPLHF
TGTGCCAGCAGCCCCCTCCCCGTTGGGGGGAATTCACCCCTCCACTTT
>.|.|13|TRBV19|TRBJ2-1
CASSIAGANEQFF
TGTGCCAGTAGTATCGCGGGGGCCAATGAGCAGTTCTTC
>.|.|15|TRBV7-7|TRBJ2-5
CASSLNSGGWKTQYF
TGTGCTAGCAGCTTAAATAGCGGAGGGTGGAAGACCCAGTACTTC
>.|.|13|TRBV30|TRBJ1-2
CAWLATGVYGYTF
TGTGCCTGGCTGGCGACCGGGGTCTATGGCTACACCTTC
>.|.|14|TRBV19|TRBJ1-5
CASSIWLSNQPQHF
TGTGCCAGTAGTATATGGCTTAGCAATCAGCCCCAGCATTTT